These 25 T cell receptor beta chains originate from one sample sequenced in a study of blood T cell repertoires in COVID-19. Assay used: immunoSEQ multiplex PCR; TCRdb lists only in-frame clones, some missing. The sample has about 100,000 clones; about 92% are singletons. Sequencing was carried out using peripheral blood. The receptors were gathered from a middle-aged man with active COVID-19.

This clone was recorded only once. This rearrangement joins TRBV19 to TRBJ2-7, with TRBD2 identical over 8 bases. This CDR3 is built from 18 residues. J gave up 0 bases and V 2 bases, and 12 bases lay outside the gene matches. The germline gives CDR1 LNHDA, CDR2 SQIVND (reference sequence). CDR3 in amino acids: CASSINLLGGRYSYEQYF. Here the CDR3 DNA reads TGTGCCAGTAGTATAAACCTCCTGGGCGGGAGGTACTCCTACGAGCAGTACTTC. Drawing the rest from reference TRBV19 and TRBJ2-7, the complete variable domain is DGGITQSPKYLFRKEGQNVTLSCEQNLNHDAMYWYRQDPGQGLRLIYYSQIVNDFQKGDIAEGYSVSREKKESFPLTVTSAQKNPTAFYLCASSINLLGGRYSYEQYFGPGTRLTVT.

With respect to this clone: Additional DNA sequences in this sample encode the identical CDR3. This rearrangement joins TRBV3-1 (or the pseudogene TRBV3-2) to TRBJ1-6; 8 bases fit TRBD1. J gave up 7 bases and V 2 bases, and 7 bases lay outside the gene matches. Germline V lookup: CDR1 LGHDT, CDR2 YNNKEL (reference sequence). This CDR3 has 16 residues. CDR3 DNA sequence: TGTGCCAGCAGCCAACAAATAACAGGGGGAAATTCACCCCTCCACTTT. Translation gives CASSQQITGGNSPLHF.

V gene TRBV5-4 combines with J gene TRBJ2-1; TRBD2 matches at 10 bases. The trim removed 3 bases at V and 9 bases at J, leaving 6 bases unmatched. The CDR3 consists of 14 residues. Germline CDR1 is SGHNT and CDR2 is YYREEE (reference sequence). CDR3 DNA: TGTGCCAGCAGCTCGTTGAGACTAGCGGGTGAGCAGTTCTTC. Its protein is CASSSLRLAGEQFF.

V usage is TRBV18 and J usage is TRBJ2-7; a possible D gene is TRBD2 (5 bases). V lost 4 bases and J 2 bases, leaving 6 bases between the germline ends. The CDR3 runs to 12 residues. Germline-derived CDR1 and CDR2 are KGHSH and LQKENI. The CDR3 sequence is CASSRGAYEQYF. CDR3 nucleotides: TGTGCCAGCTCACGGGGAGCCTACGAGCAGTACTTC.

J is TRBJ1-6 and V is TRBV6-1; D is possibly TRBD1 (5 bases). Trimming shortened V by 0 bases and J by 7 bases, and 13 bases separated the two germline ends. CDR3 length: 16 residues. Per germline, CDR1 MNHNS and CDR2 SASEGT. The CDR3 reads CASSEALMGQNSPLHF. DNA of the CDR3: TGTGCCAGCAGTGAAGCGCTGATGGGGCAGAATTCACCCCTCCACTTT.

J is TRBJ1-2 and V is TRBV7-9; 7 positions agree with TRBD1. V was pared by 4 bases and J by 1 base, with 6 bases of the junction left unmatched. Germline CDR1 reads SEHNR; CDR2 reads FQNEAQ (reference sequence). The CDR3 is 15 amino acids. CDR3 nucleotides: TGTGCCAGCAGCTGGGGACAGACCGATAACTATGGCTACACCTTC. Protein sequence: CASSWGQTDNYGYTF.

The V and J genes are TRBV28 and TRBJ2-3; TRBD2 matches 7 bases. Trimming cost V 6 bases and J 0 bases; bases outside gene matches: 3. There are 14 residues in the CDR3. CDR1 is MDHEN and CDR2 is SYDVKM in the germline V gene. In DNA form, the CDR3 reads TGTGCCAGCAGCCCTAGCGGTAGCACAGATACGCAGTATTTT. Amino acids: CASSPSGSTDTQYF. Supplemented by reference TRBV28 and TRBJ2-3, the full variable domain reads DVKVTQSSRYLVKRTGEKVFLECVQDMDHENMFWYRQDPGLGLRLIYFSYDVKMKEKGDIPEGYSVSREKKERFSLILESASTNQTSMYLCASSPSGSTDTQYFGPGTRLTVL.

CDR3 loop: CASSPAGGRSTHEQYF. In nucleotides, the CDR3 is TGTGCCAGCAGCCCCGCCGGCGGGAGGTCTACCCACGAGCAGTACTTC. This rearrangement joins TRBV6-2 or TRBV6-3 to TRBJ2-7; 8 nucleotides align to TRBD2. The CDR3 runs to 16 residues. The germline V gene encodes CDR1 MNHEY and CDR2 SVGEGT. V gave up 6 bases and J gave up 5 bases; unmatched junction bases: 15.

V is TRBV24-1 and J is TRBJ1-3; 7 nucleotides line up with TRBD1. Unmatched junction bases numbered 7, after V lost 4 bases and J lost 2 bases. Germline V gene lookup returns CDR1 KGHDR and CDR2 SFDVKD. The CDR3 is 16 amino acids. For the CDR3, the DNA is TGTGCCACCAGTGAACCCGACAGGGCACCTGGAAACACCATATATTTT. Protein sequence: CATSEPDRAPGNTIYF.

This sequence joins TRBV5-1 and TRBJ2-7; D is unresolved. Between the trimmed V and J ends, which lost 7 bases and 6 bases, there was a span of 20 bases. Germline CDR1 is SGHRS and CDR2 is YFSETQ. This CDR3 has 14 residues. CDR3 sequence reads: CASAESLKPTEQYF. The CDR3 bases are TGCGCCAGCGCGGAATCCCTAAAACCAACCGAGCAGTACTTC.

The V gene is TRBV3-1 (or the pseudogene TRBV3-2), the J gene TRBJ2-7; TRBD1 is a possible D gene (5 bases). Germline lookup yields CDR1 LGHDT and CDR2 YNNKEL (reference sequence). Between the trimmed V and J ends, which lost 0 bases and 3 bases, there was a span of 9 bases. The CDR3 is made up of 14 amino acids. The CDR3 region is CASSQDRQIYEQYF. Here the CDR3 DNA reads TGTGCCAGCAGCCAAGACCGACAGATCTACGAGCAGTACTTC.

This rearrangement joins TRBV10-2 to TRBJ1-6; D is perhaps TRBD1 (5 bases). The CDR3 extends over 15 amino acids. Germline V CDR1 and CDR2: WSHSY, SAAADI. The V end lost 0 bases, the J end lost 7 bases, and 10 bases lay between the germline ends. Here the CDR3 DNA reads TGCGCCAGCAGTGAGTCCAGGCAGGGAAATTCACCCCTCCACTTT. Translation gives CASSESRQGNSPLHF.

This sequence joins TRBV28 and TRBJ2-7; D uncertain. CDR3 length: 12 amino acids. Trimming removed 3 bases at V and 4 bases at J, with 7 bases between. Germline V gene lookup returns CDR1 MDHEN and CDR2 SYDVKM. The CDR3 DNA is TGTGCCAGCAGTTTGGCACAGTACGAGCAGTACTTC. As protein: CASSLAQYEQYF. The whole variable domain, remainder taken from reference TRBV28 and TRBJ2-7, is DVKVTQSSRYLVKRTGEKVFLECVQDMDHENMFWYRQDPGLGLRLIYFSYDVKMKEKGDIPEGYSVSREKKERFSLILESASTNQTSMYLCASSLAQYEQYFGPGTRLTVT.

J is TRBJ2-1 and V is TRBV6-2 or TRBV6-3, with D possibly matching TRBD2 (6 bases). This CDR3 region has 16 residues. Germline CDR1 MNHEY, CDR2 SVGEGT. Trimming removed 4 bases at V and 0 bases at J, with 13 bases between. CDR3: CASSFRAGYSYNEQFF. In DNA, the CDR3 is TGTGCCAGCAGTTTTCGAGCGGGCTACTCCTACAATGAGCAGTTCTTC.

V usage is TRBV3-1 (or the pseudogene TRBV3-2) and J usage is TRBJ2-7; 8 positions agree with TRBD2. J lost 6 bases, V lost 4 bases, and 11 bases had no gene match. There are 15 residues in the CDR3. Germline CDR1 is LGHDT and CDR2 is YNNKEL (reference sequence). The CDR3 DNA reads as TGTGCCAGCAGCCCTCAAGCACGGGAGGGTTCCGAGCAGTACTTC. This codes for CASSPQAREGSEQYF.

This clone was observed once. The rearrangement uses TRBV5-1 and TRBJ1-1; D uncertain. The V and J ends lost 3 bases and 1 base respectively, with 7 bases between them. The length of the CDR3 is 13 residues. Germline CDR1 and CDR2: SGHRS and YFSETQ. CDR3 in amino acids: CASSSLWNTEAFF. CDR3 in DNA: TGCGCCAGCAGCTCTTTGTGGAACACTGAAGCTTTCTTT.

CDR3 nucleotide sequence: TGTGCCAGCACCTTAGCGGGAGGGACGGATACGCAGTATTTT. Translation: CASTLAGGTDTQYF. This sequence joins TRBV6-5 and TRBJ2-3; 11 bases map to TRBD2. Germline V gene sequence: CDR1 MNHEY, CDR2 SVGAGI. Trimming took 7 bases from V and 6 from J; bases not matched to a gene: 6. The CDR3 is 14 amino acids.

The chain couples TRBV5-1 to TRBJ1-5; no clear D gene. Germline V gives CDR1 SGHRS, CDR2 YFSETQ. The CDR3 covers 15 residues. V gave up 6 bases and J gave up 0 bases, with 13 bases separating them. The CDR3 DNA is TGCGCCAGCACTCCGGACGGAGGTAGCAATCAGCCCCAGCATTTT. This codes for CASTPDGGSNQPQHF.

The chain carries TRBV4-2 and TRBJ2-7; 10 bases align to TRBD2. Germline V gene sequence: CDR1 LGHNA, CDR2 YNFKEQ. The CDR3 runs 15 residues. Unmatched junction bases numbered 4, after V lost 1 base and J lost 4 bases. CDR3 loop: CASSQASGSTYEQYF. The CDR3 DNA is TGTGCCAGCAGCCAAGCTAGCGGGAGTACATACGAGCAGTACTTC.

This clone was observed a handful of times. The rearrangement joins TRBV7-8 to TRBJ1-5; a weak D match, TRBD1 (5 bases). The V end was cut by 7 bases, the J end by 4 bases, with 17 bases between. This CDR3 is built from 15 residues. CDR1 SGHVS and CDR2 FQNEAQ come from the germline V gene. Written as DNA, the CDR3 is TGTGCCAGCACCAACATGGGACTCATGAATCAGCCCCAGCATTTT. It encodes CASTNMGLMNQPQHF.

In this sample, this clone turned up once. The V call is TRBV3-1 (or the pseudogene TRBV3-2), the J call TRBJ2-2; 8 positions agree with TRBD2. In germline, CDR1 is LGHDT, CDR2 YNNKEL (reference sequence). CDR3 length: 17 residues. V shed 0 bases, J shed 3 bases, and the junction held 6 bases outside the gene matches. CDR3 bases: TGTGCCAGCAGCCAAGATCCGGGCGGGAGGCACACCGGGGAGCTGTTTTTT. Translated: CASSQDPGGRHTGELFF.

The genes are TRBV6-5 and TRBJ2-1, with D possibly TRBD1 on 6 matching bases. The V end was cut by 2 bases, the J end by 15 bases, with 23 bases between. The CDR3 sequence is 15 residues long. Germline V lookup: CDR1 MNHEY, CDR2 SVGAGI. The CDR3 DNA follows: TGTGCCAGCAGTTACCCAGGGGTCCATTCTAATGAGTGGTTCTTC. It codes for CASSYPGVHSNEWFF.

The chain combines TRBV30 with TRBJ2-5, with 7 bases aligning to TRBD2. Trimming took 2 bases from V and 2 from J; bases not matched to a gene: 8. The length of the CDR3 is 15 residues. Germline CDR1 and CDR2: GTSNPN and SVGIG (reference sequence). CDR3: CAWSLKWGGQETQYF. DNA for the CDR3: TGTGCCTGGAGTTTAAAATGGGGGGGGCAAGAGACCCAGTACTTC.

This clone appeared a few times. The chain uses TRBV3-1 (or the pseudogene TRBV3-2) and TRBJ2-3; D not resolved. V was shortened by 1 base and J by 0 bases, with 8 bases between the two germline ends. CDR3 length: 15 amino acids. Germline V gene sequence: CDR1 LGHDT, CDR2 YNNKEL (reference sequence). The CDR3 reads CASSQVAASTDTQYF. The CDR3 DNA reads as TGTGCCAGCAGCCAAGTCGCGGCTAGCACAGATACGCAGTATTTT.

On this clone: At one boundary the junction diverges from the germline segment, which might be a read error. The V and J genes are TRBV5-1 and TRBJ2-5; D unclear. CDR3 length equals 12 residues. Germline values: CDR1 SGHRS, CDR2 YFSETQ. The CDR3 DNA follows: TGCGCCAGCAGCAAGGAAAAAGAGGCCCAGTACTTC. The encoded protein is CASSKEKEAQYF.